The rows below give T cell receptor beta chains drawn from one sample of a study of blood T cell repertoires in COVID-19. Clones were sequenced by immunoSEQ multiplex PCR, and TCRdb holds only the in-frame ones, with some missing. This sample yields approximately 70,000 clones, of which 90% to 95% are seen a single time; just over 2.5% belongs to the top ten. Specimen: peripheral blood. These receptors originate from a man aged 45 to 65 with COVID-19, enrolled during active disease. Both conserved end residues are part of each CDR3. Fields, in order: D gene, V gene, CDR3 protein. The D gene is left open where the match is weak.

>TRBD2|TRBV11-1
CASRISGAGDTQYF
>NA|TRBV24-1
CATARGDSTEAFF
>TRBD1|TRBV19
CASSRRDRDNEQFF
>TRBD2|TRBV7-2
CASSLASGGTYEQYF
>TRBD2|TRBV18
CASSISGTFHEQYF
>TRBD1|TRBV12-3/TRBV12-4
CASRGQGDEAFF
>NA|TRBV28
CASSPAANQETQYF
>NA|TRBV19
CASSISGTKNIQYF
>TRBD2|TRBV3-1/TRBV3-2
CASSQDFERELDTQYF
>NA|TRBV20-1
CSASEDYGYTF
>NA|TRBV4-3
CASSQGGRAYSGEQFF
>TRBD1|TRBV10-3
CAISSTGLNQPQHF
>TRBD1|TRBV9
CASSVEGGGFGEKLFF
>TRBD1|TRBV5-1
CASSEQGASGEQFF
>NA|TRBV3-1/TRBV3-2
CASSQVRGTEAFF
>NA|TRBV5-3
CARRQSYNEQFF
>TRBD2|TRBV5-5
CASSSGLAGAYEQYF
>TRBD2|TRBV4-1
CASSQDKGAYSGSTEYEQFF
>TRBD1|TRBV4-2
CASSPGQGREPQHF
>TRBD1|TRBV7-9
CASSLLLQGQGNYGYTF
>TRBD1|TRBV6-4
CASSDGTGPGELFF
>TRBD1|TRBV7-3
CASSMTGNQYEQFF
>NA|TRBV15
CATSRVRGPQHF
>NA|TRBV28
CASTEWGRAGGGTQYF
>TRBD1|TRBV7-9
CASSLPLDRGENTIYF
>NA|TRBV5-6
CASSFIGSATNEKLFF
>NA|TRBV19
CASSIQGLNQPQHF
>TRBD1|TRBV13
CASSSRTGAPFF
>NA|TRBV9
CASGKSNQPQHF
>NA|TRBV4-1
CASSQELGGEQYF
>TRBD2|TRBV6-6
CASRLAGGRDTQYF
>NA|TRBV6-5
CASSYGQGKQPQHF
>TRBD1|TRBV6-5
CASSYTGGSEKLFF
>NA|TRBV6-5
CASSRTDIDQPQHF
>TRBD1|TRBV19
CASNPGQGRMGSPLHF
>NA|TRBV6-5
CASSYSSRYQETQYF
>TRBD2|TRBV7-8
CASSFREDTHEQYF
>NA|TRBV21-1
CASSRYRETQYF
>TRBD2|TRBV24-1
CATSDLGGTSDYNEQFF
>NA|TRBV30
CAYKPGAPEAFF
>TRBD2|TRBV28
CASSYSLLGRGETQYF
>NA|TRBV5-6
CASHPTAQETQYF
>NA|TRBV12-3/TRBV12-4
CASTERNTGELFF
>NA|TRBV29-1
CSVDAGGIAGSYEQYF
>TRBD2|TRBV18
CASSPPGLAGETQYF
>TRBD2|TRBV18
CASSPSRLASHEQFF
>TRBD2|TRBV7-8
CASSLASTSGSSYNEQFF
>NA|TRBV28
CASGRGREKLFF
>TRBD1|TRBV18
CASSPPNRGRTGELFF
>TRBD2|TRBV5-1
CASSFIQPGLAYNEQFF
>NA|TRBV30
CAWSVWGPAGELFF
>TRBD2|TRBV19
CASSIATSGRDEQFF
>TRBD1|TRBV11-2
CASSLDRGGYNEQFF
>NA|TRBV9
CASSVGAGIGNTIYF
>TRBD2|TRBV9
CASSAGLADNNEQFF
>NA|TRBV6-5
CASSLTGTRNNEQFF